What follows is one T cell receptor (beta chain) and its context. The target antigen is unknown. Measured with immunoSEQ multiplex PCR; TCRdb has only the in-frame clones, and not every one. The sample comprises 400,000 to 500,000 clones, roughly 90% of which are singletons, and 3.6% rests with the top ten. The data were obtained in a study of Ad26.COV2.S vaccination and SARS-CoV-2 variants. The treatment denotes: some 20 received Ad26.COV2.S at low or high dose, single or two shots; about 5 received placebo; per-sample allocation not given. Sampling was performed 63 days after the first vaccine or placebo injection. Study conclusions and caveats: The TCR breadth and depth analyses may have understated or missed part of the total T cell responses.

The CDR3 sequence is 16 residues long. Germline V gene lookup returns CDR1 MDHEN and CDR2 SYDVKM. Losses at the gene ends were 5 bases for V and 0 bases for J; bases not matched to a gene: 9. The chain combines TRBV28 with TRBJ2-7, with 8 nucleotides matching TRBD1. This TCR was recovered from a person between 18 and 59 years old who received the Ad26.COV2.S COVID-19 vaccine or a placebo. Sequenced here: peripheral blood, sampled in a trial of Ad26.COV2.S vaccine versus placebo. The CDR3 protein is CASSPRTGIGSYEQYF. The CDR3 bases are TGTGCCAGCAGTCCGCGGACAGGGATAGGCTCCTACGAGCAGTACTTC.